The subject of this entry is one T cell receptor (beta chain). The antigen remains undetermined. 5'RACE template switching with UMIs generated TCR beta cDNA. TCRdb reprocessed the 5' RACE reads; each CDR3 protein has one entry and no DNA is given. Recorded for this sample: 7,000 to 8,500 distinct CDR3 sequences. This sample is part of a study of T cells expressing NK-cell markers. Study-wide findings and caveats: HCMV specificity of expanded NKG2C+ T cell clones remained unclear. Six or seven donors carried dominant NKG2C+ clonotypes that made up roughly 1.0-7.0% of their CD8+ T cells. Once again these clonotypes came out on top in the CD3+CD56-NKG2C+ fraction of four donors.

The CDR3 is 16 residues long. Germline CDR1 and CDR2: SGHRS and YFSETQ. The rearrangement links TRBV5-1 to TRBJ2-1; TCRdb proposes TRBD1, but this gene call is untestable without DNA. Sequencing was performed on blood T cells: a sorted CD56 or NKG2C T cell subset, CD4+ or CD8+ T cells, or bulk PBMC T cells (not recorded which). The sequence derives from a man aged 18-70 years in good health. CDR3 residues: CASSPGTGVGSGEQFF.